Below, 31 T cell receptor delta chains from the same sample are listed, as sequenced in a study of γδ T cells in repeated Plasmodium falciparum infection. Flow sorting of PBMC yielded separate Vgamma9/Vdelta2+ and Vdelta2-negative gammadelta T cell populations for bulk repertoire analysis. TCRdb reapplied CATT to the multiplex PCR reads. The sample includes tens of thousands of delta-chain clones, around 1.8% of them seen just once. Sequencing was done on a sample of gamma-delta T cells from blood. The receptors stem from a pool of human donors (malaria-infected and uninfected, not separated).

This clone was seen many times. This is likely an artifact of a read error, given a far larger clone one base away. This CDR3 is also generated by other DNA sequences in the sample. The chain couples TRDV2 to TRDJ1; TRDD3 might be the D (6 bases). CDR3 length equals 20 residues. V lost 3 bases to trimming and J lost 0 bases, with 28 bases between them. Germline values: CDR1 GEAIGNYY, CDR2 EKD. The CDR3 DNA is TGTGCCTGTGACCATCCTCAATCCTGGGGATCATCTGCATACACCGATAAACTCATCTTT. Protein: CACDHPQSWGSSAYTDKLIF.

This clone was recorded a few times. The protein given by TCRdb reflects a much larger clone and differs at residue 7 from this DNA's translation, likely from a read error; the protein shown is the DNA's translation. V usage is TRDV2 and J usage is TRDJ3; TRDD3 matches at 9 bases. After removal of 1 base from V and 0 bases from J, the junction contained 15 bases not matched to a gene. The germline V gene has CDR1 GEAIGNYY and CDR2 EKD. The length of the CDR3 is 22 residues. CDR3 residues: CACDTSRPSTGDTSWDTRQMFF. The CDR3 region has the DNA TGTGCCTGTGACACGAGCCGACCCTCGACGGGGGATACCTCCTGGGACACCCGACAGATGTTTTTC.

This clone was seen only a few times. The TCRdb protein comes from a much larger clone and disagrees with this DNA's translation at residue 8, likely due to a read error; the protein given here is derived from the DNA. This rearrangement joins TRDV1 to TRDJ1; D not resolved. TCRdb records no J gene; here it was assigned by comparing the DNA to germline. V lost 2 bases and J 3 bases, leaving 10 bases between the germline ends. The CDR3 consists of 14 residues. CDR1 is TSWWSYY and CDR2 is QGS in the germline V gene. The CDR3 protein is CALGEVASPDKLIF. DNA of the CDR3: TGTGCTCTTGGGGAAGTGGCCTCCCCCGATAAACTCATCTTT.

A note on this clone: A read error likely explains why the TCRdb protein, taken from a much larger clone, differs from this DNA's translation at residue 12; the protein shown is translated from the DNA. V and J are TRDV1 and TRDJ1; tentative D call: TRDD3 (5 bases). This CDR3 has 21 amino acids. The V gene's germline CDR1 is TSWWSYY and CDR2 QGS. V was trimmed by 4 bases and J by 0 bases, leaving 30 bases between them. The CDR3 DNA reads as TGTGCTCTTGGGGCCCCCCCCGCTGAGTACTGGTGGATGTCTTACACCGATAAACTCATCTTT. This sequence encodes CALGAPPAEYWWMSYTDKLIF.

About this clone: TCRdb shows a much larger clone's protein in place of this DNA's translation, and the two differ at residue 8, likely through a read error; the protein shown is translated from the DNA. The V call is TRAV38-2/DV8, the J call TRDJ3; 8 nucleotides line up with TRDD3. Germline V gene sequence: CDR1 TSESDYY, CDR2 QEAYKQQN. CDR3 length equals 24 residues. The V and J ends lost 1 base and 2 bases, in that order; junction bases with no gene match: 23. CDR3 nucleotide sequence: TGTGCTTATAGGAGCTGGTACTGCCCTCCTACTGGGGGCCAGAGCCCCTGGGACACCCGACAGATGTTTTTC. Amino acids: CAYRSWYCPPTGGQSPWDTRQMFF. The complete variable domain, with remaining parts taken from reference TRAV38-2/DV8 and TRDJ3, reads AQTVTQSQPEMSVQEAETVTLSCTYDTSESDYYLFWYKQPPSRQMILVIRQEAYKQQNATENRFSVNFQKAAKSFSLKISDSQLGDAAMYFCAYRSWYCPPTGGQSPWDTRQMFFGTGIKLFVEP.

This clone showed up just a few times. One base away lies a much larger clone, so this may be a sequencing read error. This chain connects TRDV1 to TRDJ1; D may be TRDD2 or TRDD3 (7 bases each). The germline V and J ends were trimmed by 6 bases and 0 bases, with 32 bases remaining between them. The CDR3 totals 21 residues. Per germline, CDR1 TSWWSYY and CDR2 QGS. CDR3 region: CALGKFLPRIRLTPYTDKLIF. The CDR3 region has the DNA TGTGCTCTTGGAAAATTCCTACCGAGGATACGGTTAACTCCTTACACCGATAAACTCATCTTT.

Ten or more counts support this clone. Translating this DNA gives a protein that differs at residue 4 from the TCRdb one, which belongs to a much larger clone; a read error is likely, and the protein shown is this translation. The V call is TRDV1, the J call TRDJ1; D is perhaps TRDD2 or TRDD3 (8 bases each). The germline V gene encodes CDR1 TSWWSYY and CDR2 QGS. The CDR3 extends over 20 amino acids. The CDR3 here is CALREILPKHWGLYTDKLIF. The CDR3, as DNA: TGTGCTCTTAGGGAAATCCTTCCTAAGCACTGGGGGCTCTACACCGATAAACTCATCTTT.

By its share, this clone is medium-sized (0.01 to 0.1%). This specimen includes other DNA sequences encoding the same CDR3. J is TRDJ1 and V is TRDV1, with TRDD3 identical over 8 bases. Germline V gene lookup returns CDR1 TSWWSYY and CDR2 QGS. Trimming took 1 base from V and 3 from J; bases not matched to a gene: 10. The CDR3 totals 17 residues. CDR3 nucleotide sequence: TGTGCTCTTGGGGAACGAAGGGGAATGGGGATACCCGATAAACTCATCTTT. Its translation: CALGERRGMGIPDKLIF.

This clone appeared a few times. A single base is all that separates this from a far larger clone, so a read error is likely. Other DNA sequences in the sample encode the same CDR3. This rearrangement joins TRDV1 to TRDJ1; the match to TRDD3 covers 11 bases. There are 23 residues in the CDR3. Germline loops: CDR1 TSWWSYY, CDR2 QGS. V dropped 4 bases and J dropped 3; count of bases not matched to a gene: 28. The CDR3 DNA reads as TGTGCTCTTGGGGTCATCCATTTCGTTCCTTACTGGGGGATAAGGGGGTACGCCGATAAACTCATCTTT. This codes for CALGVIHFVPYWGIRGYADKLIF.

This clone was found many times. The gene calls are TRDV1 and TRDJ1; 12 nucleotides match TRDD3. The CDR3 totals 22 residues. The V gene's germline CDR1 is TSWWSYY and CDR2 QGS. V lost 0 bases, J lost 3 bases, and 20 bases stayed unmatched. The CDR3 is CALGELFLTYWGILRGSDKLIF. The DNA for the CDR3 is TGTGCTCTTGGGGAACTCTTCCTAACCTACTGGGGGATACTCCGGGGGTCCGATAAACTCATCTTT.

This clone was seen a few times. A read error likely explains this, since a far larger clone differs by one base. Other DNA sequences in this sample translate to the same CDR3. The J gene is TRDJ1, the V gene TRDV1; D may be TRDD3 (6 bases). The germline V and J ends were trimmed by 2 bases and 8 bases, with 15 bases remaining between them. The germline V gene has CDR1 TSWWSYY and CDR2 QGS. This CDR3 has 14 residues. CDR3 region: CALGEGIGGAKLIF. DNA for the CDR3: TGTGCTCTTGGGGAAGGGATCGGGGGAGCCAAACTCATCTTT.

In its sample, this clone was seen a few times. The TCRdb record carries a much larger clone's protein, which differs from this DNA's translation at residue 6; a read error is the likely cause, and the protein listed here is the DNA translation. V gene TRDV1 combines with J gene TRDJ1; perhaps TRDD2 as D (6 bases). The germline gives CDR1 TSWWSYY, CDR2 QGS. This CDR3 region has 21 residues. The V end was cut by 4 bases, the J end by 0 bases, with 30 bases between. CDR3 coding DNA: TGTGCTCTTGGGGGCGATCCTACGGGGCGGTGTCCACCTAACTACACCGATAAACTCATCTTT. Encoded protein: CALGGDPTGRCPPNYTDKLIF.

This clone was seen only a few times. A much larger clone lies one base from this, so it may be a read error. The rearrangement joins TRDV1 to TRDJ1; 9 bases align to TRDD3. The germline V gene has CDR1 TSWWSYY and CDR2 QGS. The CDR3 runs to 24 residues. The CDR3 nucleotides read TGTGCTCTTGGGCTAGGCGAGTCGTGCCAACCGGGGTGTACTGGGGGACCCCTAACCGATAAACCCATCTTT. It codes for CALGLGESCQPGCTGGPLTDKPIF.

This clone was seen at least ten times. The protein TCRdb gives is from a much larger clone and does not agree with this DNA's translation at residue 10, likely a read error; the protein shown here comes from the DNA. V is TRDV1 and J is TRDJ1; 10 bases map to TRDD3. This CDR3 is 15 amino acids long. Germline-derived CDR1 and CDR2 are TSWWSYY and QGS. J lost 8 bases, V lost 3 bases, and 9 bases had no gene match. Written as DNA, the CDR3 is TGTGCTCTTGGGGACTGCACTGGGGGATGCGAGAAACTCATCTTT. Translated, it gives CALGDCTGGCEKLIF.

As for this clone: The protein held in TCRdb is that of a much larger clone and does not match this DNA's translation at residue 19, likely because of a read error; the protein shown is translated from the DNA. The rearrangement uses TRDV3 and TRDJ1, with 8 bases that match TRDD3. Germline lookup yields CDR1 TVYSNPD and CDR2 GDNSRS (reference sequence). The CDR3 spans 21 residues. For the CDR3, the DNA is TGTGCCTTCTATCTTAACCGACACCCCGTACTGGGGGCTAAGTACACCGATAAACCCATCTTT. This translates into CAFYLNRHPVLGAKYTDKPIF.

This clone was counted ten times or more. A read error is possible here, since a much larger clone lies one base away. CDR3 protein: CASQKMNPIRAGDIFFAERPRAGGLAIYKPIF. The CDR3 DNA follows: TGTGCCTCCCAAAAAATGAATCCGATTCGCGCTGGGGACATCTTTTTCGCCGAGCGACCACGGGCCGGGGGGCTAGCGATTTATAAACCCATCTTT. The chain carries TRDV3 and TRDJ1, with D possibly being TRDD3 (6 bases). The CDR3 sequence is 32 residues long. CDR1 and CDR2 from the germline V gene are TVYSNPD and GDNSRS (reference sequence).

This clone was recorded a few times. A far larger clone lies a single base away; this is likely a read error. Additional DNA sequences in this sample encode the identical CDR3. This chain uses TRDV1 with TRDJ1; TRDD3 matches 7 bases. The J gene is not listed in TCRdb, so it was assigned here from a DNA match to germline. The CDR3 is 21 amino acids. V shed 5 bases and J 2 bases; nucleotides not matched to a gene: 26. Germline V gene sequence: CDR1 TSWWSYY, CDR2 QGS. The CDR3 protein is CALGPPWGRWGGAGETDKLIF. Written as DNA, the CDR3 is TGTGCTCTTGGGCCACCCTGGGGGCGATGGGGGGGCGCGGGGGAAACCGATAAACTCATCTTT.

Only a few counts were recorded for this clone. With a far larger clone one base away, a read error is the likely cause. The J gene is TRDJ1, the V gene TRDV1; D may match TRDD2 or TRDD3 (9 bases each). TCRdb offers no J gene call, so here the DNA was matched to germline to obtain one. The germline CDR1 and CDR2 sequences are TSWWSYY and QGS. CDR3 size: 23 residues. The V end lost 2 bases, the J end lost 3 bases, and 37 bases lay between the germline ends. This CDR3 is CALGEWAFLHIWGMSANPDKLIF. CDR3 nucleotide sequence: TGTGCTCTTGGGGAATGGGCCTTCCTACATATCTGGGGGATGTCGGCTAATCCCGATAAACTCATCTTT.

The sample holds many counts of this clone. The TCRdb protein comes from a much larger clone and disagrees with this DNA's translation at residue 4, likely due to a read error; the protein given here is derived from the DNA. The CDR3 here is CACGHPQSWGSSAYTDKLIF. The CDR3 DNA follows: TGTGCCTGTGGCCATCCTCAATCCTGGGGATCATCTGCGTACACCGATAAACTCATCTTT. V gene TRDV2 combines with J gene TRDJ1; D possibly corresponds to TRDD3 (6 bases). This CDR3 is 20 amino acids long. CDR1 GEAIGNYY and CDR2 EKD come from the germline V gene. V was shortened by 5 bases and J by 0 bases, with 30 bases between the two germline ends.

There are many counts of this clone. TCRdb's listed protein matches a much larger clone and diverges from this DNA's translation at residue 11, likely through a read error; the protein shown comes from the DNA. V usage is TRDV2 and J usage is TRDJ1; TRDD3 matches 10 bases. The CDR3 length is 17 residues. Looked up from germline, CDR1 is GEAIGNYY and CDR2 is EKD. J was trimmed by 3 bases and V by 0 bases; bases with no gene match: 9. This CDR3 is CACDTVGGYAGPDKLIF. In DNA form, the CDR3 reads TGTGCCTGTGACACCGTAGGGGGATACGCGGGTCCCGATAAACTCATCTTT.

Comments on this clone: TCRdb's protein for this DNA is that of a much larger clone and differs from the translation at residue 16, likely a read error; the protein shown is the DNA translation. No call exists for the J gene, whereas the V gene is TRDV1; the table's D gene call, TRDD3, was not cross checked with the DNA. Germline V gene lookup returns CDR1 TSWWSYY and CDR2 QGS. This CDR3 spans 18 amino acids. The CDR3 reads CALWEPGLLGDKTDKPIF. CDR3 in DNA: TGTGCTCTTTGGGAACCCGGCTTACTGGGGGATAAAACCGATAAACCCATCTTT.

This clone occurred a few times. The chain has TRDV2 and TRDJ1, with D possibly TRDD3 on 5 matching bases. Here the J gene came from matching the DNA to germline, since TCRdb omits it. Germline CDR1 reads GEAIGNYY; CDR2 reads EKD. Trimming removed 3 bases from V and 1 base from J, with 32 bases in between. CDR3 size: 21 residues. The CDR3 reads CACDPLLSECGDLLATDKLIF. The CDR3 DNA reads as TGTGCCTGTGACCCACTCCTTTCCGAGTGTGGGGACCTCTTGGCCACCGATAAACTCATCTTT.

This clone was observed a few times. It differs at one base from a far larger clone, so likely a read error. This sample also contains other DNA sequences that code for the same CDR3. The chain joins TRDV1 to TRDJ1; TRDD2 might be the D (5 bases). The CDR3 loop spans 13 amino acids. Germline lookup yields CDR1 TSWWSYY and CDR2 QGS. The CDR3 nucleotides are TGTGCCCTATCCTATCGGGTCTCCGATAAACTCATCTTT. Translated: CALSYRVSDKLIF.

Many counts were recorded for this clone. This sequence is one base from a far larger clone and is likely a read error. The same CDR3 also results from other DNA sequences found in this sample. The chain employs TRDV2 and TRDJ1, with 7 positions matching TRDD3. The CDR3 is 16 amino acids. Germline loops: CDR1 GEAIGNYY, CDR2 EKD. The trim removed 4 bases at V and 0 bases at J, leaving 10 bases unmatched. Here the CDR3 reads CACDTGYWGHTDKLIF. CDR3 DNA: TGTGCCTGTGATACGGGGTACTGGGGCCACACCGATAAACTCATCTTT.

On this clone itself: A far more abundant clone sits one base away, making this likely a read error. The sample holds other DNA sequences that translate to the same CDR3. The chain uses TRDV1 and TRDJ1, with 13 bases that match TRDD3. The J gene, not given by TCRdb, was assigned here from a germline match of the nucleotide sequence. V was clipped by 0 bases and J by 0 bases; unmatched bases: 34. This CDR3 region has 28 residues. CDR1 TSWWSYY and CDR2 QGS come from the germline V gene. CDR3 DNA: TGTGCTCTTGGGGAACTTAGTCACGGGTTCCTAAGGGAGCCGTACTGGGGGATACGTAGGGCGTACACCGATAAACTCATCTTT. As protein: CALGELSHGFLREPYWGIRRAYTDKLIF.

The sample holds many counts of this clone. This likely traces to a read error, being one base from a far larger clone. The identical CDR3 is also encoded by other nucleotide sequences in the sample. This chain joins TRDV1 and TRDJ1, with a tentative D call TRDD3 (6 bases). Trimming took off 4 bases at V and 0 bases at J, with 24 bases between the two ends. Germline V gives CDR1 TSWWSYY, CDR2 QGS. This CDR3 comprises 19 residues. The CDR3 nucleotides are TGTGCTCTTGGGGCTTTCCTTTTGGGGGGGCTACCGTACACCGATAAACTCATCTTT. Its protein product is CALGAFLLGGLPYTDKLIF.

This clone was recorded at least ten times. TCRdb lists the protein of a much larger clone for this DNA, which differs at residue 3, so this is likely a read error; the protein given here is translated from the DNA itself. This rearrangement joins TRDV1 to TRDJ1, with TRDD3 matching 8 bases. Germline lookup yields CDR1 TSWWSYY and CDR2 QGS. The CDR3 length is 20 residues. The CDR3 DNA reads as TGTGCTCCTGGGGAACTAAATCCCAACTACTGGGGGTGGAGAACCGATAAACTCATCTTT. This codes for CAPGELNPNYWGWRTDKLIF.

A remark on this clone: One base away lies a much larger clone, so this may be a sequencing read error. CDR3 region: CALGERGRTYTDKLIF. CDR3 nucleotides: TGTGCCCTTGGGGAACGGGGCCGAACCTACACCGATAAACTCATCTTT. This chain links TRDV1 with TRDJ1, with D perhaps TRDD3 (5 bases). Here the J gene came from matching the DNA to germline, since TCRdb omits it. CDR3 size: 16 residues. CDR1 and CDR2 (germline): TSWWSYY, QGS.

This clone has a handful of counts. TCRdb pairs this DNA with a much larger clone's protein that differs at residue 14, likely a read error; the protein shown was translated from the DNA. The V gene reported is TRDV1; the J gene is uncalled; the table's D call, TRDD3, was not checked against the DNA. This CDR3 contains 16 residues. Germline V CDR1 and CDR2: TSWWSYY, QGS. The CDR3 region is CALGELITWGGDKPIF. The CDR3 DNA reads TGTGCTCTTGGGGAATTGATCACCTGGGGGGGCGATAAACCCATCTTT.

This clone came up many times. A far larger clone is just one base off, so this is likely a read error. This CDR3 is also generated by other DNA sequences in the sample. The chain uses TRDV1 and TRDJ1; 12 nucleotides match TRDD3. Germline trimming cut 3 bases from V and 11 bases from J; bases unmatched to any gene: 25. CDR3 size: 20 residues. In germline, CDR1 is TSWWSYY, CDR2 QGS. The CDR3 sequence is CALGDAPRLLLVLGDTKLIF. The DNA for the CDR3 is TGTGCTCTTGGGGACGCCCCGAGACTCCTGCTCGTACTGGGGGATACTAAGCTCATCTTT.

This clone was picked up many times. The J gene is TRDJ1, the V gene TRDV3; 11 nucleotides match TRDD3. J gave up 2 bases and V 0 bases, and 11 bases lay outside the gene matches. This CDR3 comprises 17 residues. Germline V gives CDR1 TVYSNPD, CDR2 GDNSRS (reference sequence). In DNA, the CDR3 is TGTGCCTTTAGTATTATGGGGGATACGCGTCCAACCGATAAACTCATCTTT. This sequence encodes CAFSIMGDTRPTDKLIF.